This T cell receptor beta chain originates from a study of shared clonotypes between healthy human individuals. Study observations and caveats: For naive CD4 cells, roughly 5% of clonotypes were shared across a handful of donors. What limited the represented genetic and exposure-history diversity was the small number of donors.

With respect to this clone: Its antigen is currently unknown.

This CDR3 contains 13 residues. CDR1 is SGHAT and CDR2 is FQNNGV in the germline V gene. Deletions cut 6 bases from V and 4 bases from J, with 12 bases between. In the authors' workflow: Filtering differed, since immunoSEQ gave only junction sequences and no quality scores. Sequencing used immunoSEQ multiplex PCR; TCRdb keeps in-frame clones, though not all of them. V and J calls plus clone size are reproduced from that table; the DNA served to infer D and trimming. The sample shows 2 million or so clones, about 95% of them seen only once. CD45RO-negative, CCR7-positively selected cells formed the naive CD8 fraction, excluding terminally differentiated effector memory CD45RA+ cells.

Sequences were obtained from naive CD8+ T cells sorted from blood. V is TRBV11-2 and J is TRBJ1-2; a weak D match, TRBD1 (5 bases). This clonotype originated in a man between 18 and 35 years old in good health. CDR3 DNA: TGTGCCAGCAGTCAGGAGGGGCTCTATGGCTACACCTTC. It is translated as CASSQEGLYGYTF.